The subject of this entry is one T cell receptor (beta chain). Its antigen is still unknown. The protocol was immunoSEQ multiplex PCR, while the TCRdb copy is restricted to in-frame clones and leaves out a portion. Here the sample spans fewer than 90,000 clones, approximately 95% being singletons. The validation cohort, a group of 90 to 150 subjects, included the donors and was separate from the roughly 670-subject first cohort. Germline CDR1 reads GTSNPN; CDR2 reads SVGIG (reference sequence). This CDR3 has 12 residues. Trimming shortened V by 4 bases and J by 2 bases, and 8 bases separated the two germline ends. The data were obtained in a study of cytomegalovirus exposure and HLA in healthy donors. Overall study results and limits: Within the roughly 120 validation repertoires, first-cohort TCR clusters tended to co-occur, according to a later analysis. In vitro confirmation showed three CMV-associated chains to be CMV antigen specific.

The sequenced sample was PBMCs. This sequence was found in a woman between 18 and 29 years old in good health and CMV-seronegative. V and J are TRBV30 and TRBJ1-1; D unclear. CDR3 nucleotides: TGTGCCTGGACGGGAATTAACACTGAAGCTTTCTTT. Its protein product is CAWTGINTEAFF.